A single sample is the source of the 15 T cell receptor beta chains below, sequenced in a study of vaccination effects on CD4 cells after COVID-19. No antigen has been assigned to these receptors. Assay used: immunoSEQ multiplex PCR; TCRdb lists only in-frame clones, some missing. The table shows 66,000 or so clones, with less than 80% occurring only once. Once cultured for roughly ten days, the cells underwent separation to obtain CD4+ T cells. Each participant was given two doses of one vaccine (BNT162b2 or mRNA-1273). The material was CD4+ T cells from PBMCs cultured without peptide, obtained after COVID-19 vaccination. These receptors were taken from a human donor who received a COVID-19 vaccine.

The chain recombines TRBV15 with TRBJ2-7, with 13 bases that match TRBD2. Germline V lookup: CDR1 LNHNV, CDR2 YYDKDF (reference sequence). The V segment lost 1 base and the J segment 10 bases; nucleotides outside the gene matches: 4. The CDR3 consists of 14 residues. DNA of the CDR3: TGTGCCACCAGCAGAGGAGGGACTAGCGGGGCTCAGTACGTC. Its protein is CATSRGGTSGAQYV.

This chain connects TRBV5-1 to TRBJ1-4; D gene uncertain. The V end was cut by 3 bases, the J end by 6 bases, with 15 bases between. CDR3 length equals 15 residues. The germline V gene encodes CDR1 SGHRS and CDR2 YFSETQ. CDR3 DNA sequence: TGCGCCAGCAGCTCAACCCACCAAGCGGATGAAAAACTGTTTTTT. Its protein is CASSSTHQADEKLFF.

V usage is TRBV14 and J usage is TRBJ1-1; maybe TRBD1 (5 bases). The CDR3 sequence is 13 residues long. V lost 0 bases and J 7 bases, leaving 9 bases between the germline ends. The germline V gene encodes CDR1 SGHDN and CDR2 FVKESK. The CDR3 loop reads CASSQDRGSEAFF. CDR3 DNA: TGTGCCAGCAGCCAAGATCGGGGCAGTGAAGCTTTCTTT.

The V call is TRBV19, the J call TRBJ1-4; D call uncertain. CDR1 and CDR2 (germline): LNHDA, SQIVND (reference sequence). This CDR3 is 14 amino acids long. Trimming removed 4 bases from V and 4 bases from J, with 10 bases in between. CDR3 nucleotides: TGTGCCAGTAGTAAAACCGCCTATAATGAAAAACTGTTTTTT. Translated: CASSKTAYNEKLFF.

The V call is TRBV6-1, the J call TRBJ1-2; D ambiguous. V dropped 2 bases and J dropped 2 bases, with 6 bases sitting between them. The CDR3 is 13 amino acids. The germline CDR1 and CDR2 sequences are MNHNS and SASEGT. The CDR3 spells CASSESMNYGYTF. The CDR3 nucleotides are TGTGCCAGCAGTGAAAGTATGAACTATGGCTACACCTTC.

The chain links TRBV24-1 to TRBJ2-3; D possibly uses TRBD1 or TRBD2 (5 bases each). The ends were cut back, 0 bases at V and 6 bases at J, with 12 bases in the middle. CDR3 length: 15 amino acids. In germline, CDR1 is KGHDR, CDR2 SFDVKD. As DNA, the CDR3 is TGTGCCACCAGTGATTTGCATTTCGGGGCGGATACGCAGTATTTT. This translates into CATSDLHFGADTQYF.

This rearrangement joins TRBV9 to TRBJ2-1; no firm D call. Germline-derived CDR1 and CDR2 are SGDLS and YYNGEE. V was shortened by 8 bases and J by 0 bases, with 9 bases between the two germline ends. This CDR3 has 13 amino acids. The CDR3 DNA sequence: TGTGCCAGTAGTCCGAGCTCCTACAATGAGCAGTTCTTC. This gives the protein CASSPSSYNEQFF.

This chain joins TRBV5-5 and TRBJ2-3; D call uncertain. Trimming left V 0 bases short and J 0 bases short, with 8 bases between. This CDR3 has 15 amino acids. Germline V lookup: CDR1 SGHKS, CDR2 YYEKEE (reference sequence). CDR3 residues: CASSLVLSSTDTQYF. The CDR3 nucleotides read TGTGCCAGCAGCTTGGTATTGTCTAGCACAGATACGCAGTATTTT.

The count of this clone is one. The J gene is TRBJ2-6, the V gene TRBV7-3, with TRBD1 matching over 11 bases. Losses at the gene ends were 4 bases for V and 4 bases for J; bases not matched to a gene: 6. This CDR3 spans 17 amino acids. Looked up from germline, CDR1 is SGHTA and CDR2 is FQGTGA. In DNA, the CDR3 is TGTGCCAGCAGCTCGGACAGGGGGCGATTGGGGGCCAACGTCCTGACTTTC. Its translation is CASSSDRGRLGANVLTF.

This clone was seen just once. The chain carries TRBV15 and TRBJ1-5; maybe TRBD1 (6 bases). The CDR3 contains 16 residues. Deletions cut 0 bases from V and 2 bases from J, with 11 bases between. CDR1 LNHNV and CDR2 YYDKDF come from the germline V gene (reference sequence). The CDR3 DNA reads as TGTGCCACCAGCAGAGACAGGGGAGGGGGCAATCAGCCCCAGCATTTT. Translating gives CATSRDRGGGNQPQHF.

V usage is TRBV5-1 and J usage is TRBJ1-2; 10 bases are a match to TRBD1. CDR1 is SGHRS and CDR2 is YFSETQ in the germline V gene. J lost 7 bases, V lost 4 bases, and 7 bases had no gene match. CDR3 length: 14 residues. The CDR3 protein is CASSDSTGGSGYTF. The DNA of the CDR3 is TGCGCCAGCAGCGATTCGACAGGGGGCTCTGGCTACACCTTC.

This clone was counted a few times. V and J are TRBV18 and TRBJ1-1; D might be TRBD1 (5 bases). V lost 3 bases and J 2 bases, leaving 10 bases between the germline ends. Germline lookup yields CDR1 KGHSH and CDR2 LQKENI. The CDR3 consists of 14 residues. In DNA, the CDR3 is TGTGCCAGCTCACCGGGGCCACACAACACTGAAGCTTTCTTT. Protein sequence: CASSPGPHNTEAFF.

This clone was picked up one time. The V call is TRBV3-1 (or the pseudogene TRBV3-2), the J call TRBJ2-7; D is perhaps TRBD1 or TRBD2 (6 bases each). There are 16 residues in the CDR3. Trimming removed 0 bases from V and 1 base from J, with 13 bases in between. From germline, CDR1 is LGHDT and CDR2 YNNKEL (reference sequence). The CDR3 is CASSQDSGGSSYEQYV. In DNA, the CDR3 is TGTGCCAGCAGCCAAGATTCCGGGGGCTCGTCCTACGAGCAGTACGTC.

This sequence joins TRBV7-3 and TRBJ2-1; 7 positions agree with TRBD2. Germline V CDR1 and CDR2: SGHTA, FQGTGA. V dropped 5 bases and J dropped 9; count of bases not matched to a gene: 7. The CDR3 extends over 13 amino acids. In DNA, the CDR3 is TGTGCCAGCAGCCTCCAACGCGGGGGTGAGCAGTTCTTC. Translation: CASSLQRGGEQFF.

This clone came up a few times. This chain links TRBV18 with TRBJ1-4; perhaps TRBD1 as D (6 bases). From germline, CDR1 is KGHSH and CDR2 LQKENI. Trimming shortened V by 5 bases and J by 5 bases, and 9 bases separated the two germline ends. CDR3 size: 13 residues. The chain's CDR3 is CASSNDRNEKLFF. CDR3 sequence (DNA): TGTGCCAGCTCAAACGACAGGAATGAAAAACTGTTTTTT.